This is a list of T cell receptor beta chains from one sample in a study of post-analysis software for immune sequencing data. TCRdb re-analysed the PCR reads in MiXCR, keeping a single row per CDR3 protein. The repertoire includes 700,000 to 800,000 distinct CDR3 sequences, roughly 30% of them detected once, and roughly 0.53% sits in the top ten. The sample comprised blood. The receptors stem from a girl aged 10-17 years with multiple sclerosis. CDR3s include the opening cysteine and the closing phenylalanine or tryptophan. A D gene is named only where the DNA matches it firmly. Size is stated for part of the rows, as once, few or many counts, or as a class when the clone is expanded.

abundance | d_gene | j_gene | v_gene | CDR3nt | CDR3aa
. | . | TRBJ2-1 | TRBV6-2/TRBV6-3 | TGTGCCAGCAGTTACGGATTTTTTGAGCAGTTCTTC | CASSYGFFEQFF
few | TRBD1 | TRBJ2-7 | TRBV5-1 | TGCGCCAGCAGCGCACCAGGGGGTCCGGGGGAGCAGTACTTC | CASSAPGGPGEQYF
few | . | TRBJ2-1 | TRBV7-2 | TGTGCCAGCAGCTCCATAGTTCGGAAAAGAGCGGGCCCCTCCTACAATGAGCAGTTCTTC | CASSSIVRKRAGPSYNEQFF
. | TRBD1 | TRBJ2-7 | TRBV7-2 | TGTGCCAGCAGCAGGTTCGAGGGACAGGTCATCTCCTACGAGCAGTACTTC | CASSRFEGQVISYEQYF
few | TRBD1 | TRBJ1-2 | TRBV7-2 | TGTGCCAGCAGCCTACGACAGGGTGCACTTGGCTACACCTTC | CASSLRQGALGYTF
few | . | TRBJ2-4 | TRBV20-1 | TGCAGTGCTAGTGCCGGGGCCAAAAACATTCAGTACTTC | CSASAGAKNIQYF
. | . | TRBJ2-1 | TRBV29-1 | TGCAGCGTTGAAGAGGTGGGAAAGGGGGGACGTGGGAATGAGCAGTTCTTC | CSVEEVGKGGRGNEQFF
. | . | TRBJ1-1 | TRBV6-5 | TGTGCCAGCAGTTACCGTTTTATGACAGAAGCTTTCTTT | CASSYRFMTEAFF
many | . | TRBJ2-7 | TRBV29-1 | TGCAGCGTTGAGGGGCAGAGCTCCTACGAGCAGTACTTC | CSVEGQSSYEQYF
few | TRBD2 | TRBJ2-1 | TRBV11-3 | TGTGCCAGCAGCGGGGTTTCTAGCGGGAGTTCCTACAATGAGCAGTTCTTC | CASSGVSSGSSYNEQFF
. | TRBD1 | TRBJ1-1 | TRBV10-3 | TGTGCCATCAGTGATACGACAGGGTGGAACACTGAAGCTTTCTTT | CAISDTTGWNTEAFF
few | . | TRBJ1-6 | TRBV12-3/TRBV12-4 | TGTGCCAGCAGTCTCGTGGGGGGTTCTTCACCCCTCCACTTT | CASSLVGGSSPLHF
. | . | TRBJ1-6 | TRBV28 | TGTGCCAGCAGCCGTCCCGGGGAACTTTCACCCCTCCACTTT | CASSRPGELSPLHF
. | . | TRBJ2-5 | TRBV15 | TGTGCCACCAGCAGAGATGGGGTCGGCCCCCTCCAAGAGACCCAGTACTTC | CATSRDGVGPLQETQYF
few | TRBD2 | TRBJ2-1 | TRBV29-1 | TGCAGCCCCCGGACTAGCGGGAGCGGTGAGCAGTTCTTC | CSPRTSGSGEQFF
. | TRBD1 | TRBJ2-7 | TRBV9 | TGTGCCAGCAGCGTAGGCCCGAGGACAGGAACCTACGAGCAGTACTTC | CASSVGPRTGTYEQYF
. | . | TRBJ2-1 | TRBV19 | TGTGCCAGTAGTCTTGTGGGGCTTAGGGGTGAGCAGTTCTTC | CASSLVGLRGEQFF
. | . | TRBJ2-7 | TRBV7-8 | TGTGCCAGCAGCTCCTTACAGGCGTGGTGGGACCAAAGCTCCTGCGAGCAGTACTTC | CASSSLQAWWDQSSCEQYF
once | TRBD2 | TRBJ2-3 | TRBV3-1 | TGTGCCAGCAGCCAAGACCCTGGGACTAGCGGGGGGACAGATACGCAGTATTTT | CASSQDPGTSGGTDTQYF
. | . | TRBJ2-3 | TRBV5-1 | TGCGCCAGCAGCCCTGCACGACAGGCCTCGACAGATACGCAGTATTTT | CASSPARQASTDTQYF
few | . | TRBJ2-7 | TRBV28 | TGTGCCAGCAGTTTCGGCGGGAAAAGGAACGAGCAGTACTTC | CASSFGGKRNEQYF
. | TRBD2 | TRBJ2-4 | TRBV10-2 | TGCGCCAGCAGTGAGTCAGTAGGACTAGCGGTCAAAAACATTCAGTACTTC | CASSESVGLAVKNIQYF
few | . | TRBJ2-5 | TRBV4-3 | TGCGCCAGCAGCCAAGATCCCGGCGGGGGCCGAGAGACCCAGTACTTC | CASSQDPGGGRETQYF
many | TRBD2 | TRBJ2-1 | TRBV29-1 | TGCAGCGTTGAAGGTGGTAGCGGGGGGGGCTACAATGAGCAGTTCTTC | CSVEGGSGGGYNEQFF
. | TRBD1 | TRBJ2-1 | TRBV6-6 | TGTGCCAGCAGTCAGGGACAGGGGGCTGGCAATGAGCAGTTCTTC | CASSQGQGAGNEQFF
. | TRBD2 | TRBJ2-3 | TRBV5-5 | TGTGCCAGCGGGGGAGGGTCAACAGATACGCAGTATTTT | CASGGGSTDTQYF
. | TRBD2 | TRBJ2-1 | TRBV7-8 | TGTGCCAGCAGCCCCCATGGACTAGCGGGCTCCTACAATCAGCAGTTCTTC | CASSPHGLAGSYNQQFF
. | . | TRBJ1-1 | TRBV5-1 | TGCGCCAGCAGCTTGATGGGGACCAACACTGAAGCTTTCTTT | CASSLMGTNTEAFF
. | . | TRBJ2-2 | TRBV24-1 | TGTGCCACCAGCACTTCCCCTCCGGTGCGGGAGCTGTTTTTT | CATSTSPPVRELFF
once | . | TRBJ2-5 | TRBV7-8 | TGTGCCAGCAGCTCCGCGCGGGAAAGCGGCCAAGAGACCCAGTACTTC | CASSSARESGQETQYF
few | TRBD1 | TRBJ2-5 | TRBV5-1 | TGCGCCAGCAGCTTTCGGATAGGGGGCGAAGAGACCCAGTACTTC | CASSFRIGGEETQYF
many | . | TRBJ2-5 | TRBV5-1 | TGCGCCAGCAGGGGCGACTGGGAATTGGAGACCCAGTACTTC | CASRGDWELETQYF
few | TRBD2 | TRBJ2-7 | TRBV6-2/TRBV6-3 | TGTGCCAGCAGTGTCGCTAGCGGGAGGGGCAATGAGCAGTACTTC | CASSVASGRGNEQYF
. | TRBD2 | TRBJ2-7 | TRBV7-2 | TGTGCCAGCAGCTTGCCAGCGGGAGGGCCGGGCTCCTACGAGCAGTACTTC | CASSLPAGGPGSYEQYF
once | TRBD1 | TRBJ2-5 | TRBV5-1 | TGCGCCAGCAGCTCCATAATAGGACAGGGGTCAGAGACCCAGTACTTC | CASSSIIGQGSETQYF
many | TRBD1 | TRBJ1-5 | TRBV20-1 | TGCAGTGCTTCCCCCGACAGGGACGATCAGCCCCAGCATTTT | CSASPDRDDQPQHF
. | . | TRBJ2-1 | TRBV5-1 | TGCGCCAGCAGCTTAGACGGGCAGATCTACAATGAGCAGTTCTTC | CASSLDGQIYNEQFF
. | . | TRBJ2-3 | TRBV6-2/TRBV6-3 | TGTGCCAGCAGGAACAGGGCGGGCACAGATACGCAGTATTTT | CASRNRAGTDTQYF
few | TRBD1 | TRBJ1-1 | TRBV28 | TGTGCCAGCAGAAAAAACCGGGCAGGGGGCCGCAACACTGAAGCTTTCTTT | CASRKNRAGGRNTEAFF
few | . | TRBJ2-5 | TRBV12-3/TRBV12-4 | TGTGCCAGCAGACCCGACCGGGTTGGAGGGGAGACCCAGTACTTC | CASRPDRVGGETQYF